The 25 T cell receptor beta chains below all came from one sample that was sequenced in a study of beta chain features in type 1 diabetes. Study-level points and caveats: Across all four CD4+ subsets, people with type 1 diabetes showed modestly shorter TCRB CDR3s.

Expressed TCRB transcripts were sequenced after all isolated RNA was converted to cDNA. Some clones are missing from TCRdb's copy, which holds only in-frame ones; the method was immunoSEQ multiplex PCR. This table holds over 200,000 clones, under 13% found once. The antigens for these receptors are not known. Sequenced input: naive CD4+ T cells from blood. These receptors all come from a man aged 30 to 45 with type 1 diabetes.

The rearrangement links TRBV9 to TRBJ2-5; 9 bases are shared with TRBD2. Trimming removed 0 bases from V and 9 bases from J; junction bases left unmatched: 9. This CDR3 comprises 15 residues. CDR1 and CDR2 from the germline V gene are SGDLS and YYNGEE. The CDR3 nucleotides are TGTGCCAGCAGCGTAGCTAGCGGGGATCTTGCTTCCCAGTACTTC. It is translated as CASSVASGDLASQYF.

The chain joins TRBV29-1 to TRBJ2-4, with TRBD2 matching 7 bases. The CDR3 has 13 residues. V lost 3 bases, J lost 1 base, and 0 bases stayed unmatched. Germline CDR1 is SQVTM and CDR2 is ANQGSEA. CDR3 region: CSVEGGAKNIQYF. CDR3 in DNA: TGCAGCGTTGAGGGGGGGGCCAAAAACATTCAGTACTTC.

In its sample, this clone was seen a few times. The CDR3 region is CASSMLTGRGYEQYF. DNA for the CDR3: TGTGCCAGTAGTATGCTAACAGGGAGGGGGTACGAGCAGTACTTC. The chain is built from TRBV19 and TRBJ2-7; D is possibly TRBD2 (7 bases). Trimming left V 3 bases short and J 4 bases short, with 16 bases between. Germline V gene data show CDR1 as LNHDA and CDR2 as SQIVND (reference sequence). The CDR3 loop spans 15 amino acids.

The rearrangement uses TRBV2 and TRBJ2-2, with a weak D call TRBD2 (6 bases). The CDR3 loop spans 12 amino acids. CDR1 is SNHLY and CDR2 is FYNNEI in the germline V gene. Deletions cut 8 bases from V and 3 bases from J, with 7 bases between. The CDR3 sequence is CASSGDTGELFF. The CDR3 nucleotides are TGTGCCAGCTCGGGGGACACCGGGGAGCTGTTTTTT.

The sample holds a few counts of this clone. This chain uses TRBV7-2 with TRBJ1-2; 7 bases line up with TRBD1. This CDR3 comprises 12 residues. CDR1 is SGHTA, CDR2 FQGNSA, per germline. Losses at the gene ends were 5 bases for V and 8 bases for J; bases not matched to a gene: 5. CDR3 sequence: CASSQTGRGYTF. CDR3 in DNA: TGTGCCAGCAGCCAGACAGGGCGGGGCTACACCTTC.

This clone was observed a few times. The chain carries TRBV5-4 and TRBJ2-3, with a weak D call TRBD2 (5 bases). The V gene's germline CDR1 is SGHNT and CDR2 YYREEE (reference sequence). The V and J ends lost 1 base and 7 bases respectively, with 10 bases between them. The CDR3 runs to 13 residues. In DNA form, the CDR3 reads TGTGCCAGCAGCTTGAAGGGAGTATATACGCAGTATTTT. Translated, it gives CASSLKGVYTQYF.

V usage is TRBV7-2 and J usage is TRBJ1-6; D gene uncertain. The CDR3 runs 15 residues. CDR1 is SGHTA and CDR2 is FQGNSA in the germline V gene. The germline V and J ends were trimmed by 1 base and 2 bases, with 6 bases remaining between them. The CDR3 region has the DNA TGTGCCAGCAGCTTAGTGTCGGCCTATAATTCACCCCTCCACTTT. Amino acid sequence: CASSLVSAYNSPLHF.

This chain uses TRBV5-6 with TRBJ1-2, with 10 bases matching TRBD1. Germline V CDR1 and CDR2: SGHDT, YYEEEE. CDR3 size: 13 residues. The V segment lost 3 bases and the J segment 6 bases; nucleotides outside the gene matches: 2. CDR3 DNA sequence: TGTGCCAGCAGCTCCGGGACAGGGGATGGCTACACCTTC. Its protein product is CASSSGTGDGYTF.

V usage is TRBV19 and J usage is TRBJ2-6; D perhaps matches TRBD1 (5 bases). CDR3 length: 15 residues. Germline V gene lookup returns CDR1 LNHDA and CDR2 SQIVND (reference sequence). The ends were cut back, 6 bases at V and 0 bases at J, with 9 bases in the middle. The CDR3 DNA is TGTGCCAGTAGGCGACAGAGCTCTGGGGCCAACGTCCTGACTTTC. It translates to CASRRQSSGANVLTF.

The CDR3 nucleotides read TGTGCCAGCTCACCTAACCCTCGGACAGGGACGGATAATTCACCCCTCCACTTT. Amino acid sequence: CASSPNPRTGTDNSPLHF. The rearrangement joins TRBV18 to TRBJ1-6; TRBD1 matches 8 bases. The V gene end was trimmed by 3 bases and the J gene end by 5 bases; junction bases not matched to a gene: 12. Germline CDR1 KGHSH, CDR2 LQKENI. The CDR3 has 18 residues.

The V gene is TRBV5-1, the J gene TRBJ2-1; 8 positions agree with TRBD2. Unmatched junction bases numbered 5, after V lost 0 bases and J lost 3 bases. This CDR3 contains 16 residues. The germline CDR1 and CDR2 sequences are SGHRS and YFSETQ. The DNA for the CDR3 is TGCGCCAGCAGCTTGGCCGAGCGGGGGAACTACAATGAGCAGTTCTTC. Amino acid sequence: CASSLAERGNYNEQFF.

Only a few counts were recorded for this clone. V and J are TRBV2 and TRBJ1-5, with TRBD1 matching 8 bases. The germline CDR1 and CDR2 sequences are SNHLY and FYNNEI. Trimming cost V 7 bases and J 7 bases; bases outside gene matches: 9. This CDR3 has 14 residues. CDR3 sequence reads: CASTGQGAWQPQHF. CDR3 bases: TGTGCCAGCACAGGTCAGGGGGCCTGGCAGCCCCAGCATTTT.

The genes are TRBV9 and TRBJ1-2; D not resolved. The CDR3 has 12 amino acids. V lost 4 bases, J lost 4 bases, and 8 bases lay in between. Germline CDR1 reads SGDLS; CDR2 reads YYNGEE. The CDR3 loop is CASSPHSYGYTF. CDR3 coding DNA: TGTGCCAGCAGCCCCCATAGCTATGGCTACACCTTC.

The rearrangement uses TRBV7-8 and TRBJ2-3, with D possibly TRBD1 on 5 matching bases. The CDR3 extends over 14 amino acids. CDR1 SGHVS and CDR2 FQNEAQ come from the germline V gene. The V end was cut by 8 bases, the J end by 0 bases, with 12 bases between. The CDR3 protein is CASVNRGSTDTQYF. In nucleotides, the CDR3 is TGTGCCAGCGTGAATAGGGGCAGCACAGATACGCAGTATTTT.

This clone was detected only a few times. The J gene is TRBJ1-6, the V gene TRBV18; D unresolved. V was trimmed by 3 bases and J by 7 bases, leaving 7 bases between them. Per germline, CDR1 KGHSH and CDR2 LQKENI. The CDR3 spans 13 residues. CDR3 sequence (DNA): TGTGCCAGCTCACCGTCAGTAAATTCACCCCTCCACTTT. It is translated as CASSPSVNSPLHF.

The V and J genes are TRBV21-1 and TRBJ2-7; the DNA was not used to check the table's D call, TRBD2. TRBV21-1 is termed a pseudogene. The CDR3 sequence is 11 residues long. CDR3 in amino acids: CASSNLYEQYF. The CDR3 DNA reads TGTGCCAGCAGCAATCTATACGAGCAGTACTTC.

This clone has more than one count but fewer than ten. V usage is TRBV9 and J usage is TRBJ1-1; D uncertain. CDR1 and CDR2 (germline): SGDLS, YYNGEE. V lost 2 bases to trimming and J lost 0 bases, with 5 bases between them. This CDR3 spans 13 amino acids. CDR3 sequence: CASSVYLNTEAFF. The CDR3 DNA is TGTGCCAGCAGCGTCTATCTGAACACTGAAGCTTTCTTT.

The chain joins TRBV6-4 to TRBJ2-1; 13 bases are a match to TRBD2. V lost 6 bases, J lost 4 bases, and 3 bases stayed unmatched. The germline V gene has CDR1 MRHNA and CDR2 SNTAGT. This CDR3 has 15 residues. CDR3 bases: TGTGCCAGCAGCCGACTAGCGGGGGGATACAATGAGCAGTTCTTC. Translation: CASSRLAGGYNEQFF.

In DNA, the CDR3 is TGTGCCAGCAGTGAAGCGCTCTCGGTGAATGAAGCTTTCTTT. Protein: CASSEALSVNEAFF. This chain links TRBV2 with TRBJ1-1; D remains unclear. The germline V gene encodes CDR1 SNHLY and CDR2 FYNNEI. V was shortened by 0 bases and J by 7 bases, with 12 bases between the two germline ends. The CDR3 runs 14 residues.

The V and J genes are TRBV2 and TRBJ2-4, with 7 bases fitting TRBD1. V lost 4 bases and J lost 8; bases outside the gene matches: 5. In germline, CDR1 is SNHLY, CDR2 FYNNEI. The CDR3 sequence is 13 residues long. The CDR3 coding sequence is TGTGCCAGCAGTGTAGGGGGCCTGGACATTCAGTACTTC. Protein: CASSVGGLDIQYF. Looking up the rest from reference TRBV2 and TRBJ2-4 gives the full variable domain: EPEVTQTPSHQVTQMGQEVILRCVPISNHLYFYWYRQILGQKVEFLVSFYNNEISEKSEIFDDQFSVERPDGSNFTLKIRSTKLEDSAMYFCASSVGGLDIQYFGAGTRLSVL.

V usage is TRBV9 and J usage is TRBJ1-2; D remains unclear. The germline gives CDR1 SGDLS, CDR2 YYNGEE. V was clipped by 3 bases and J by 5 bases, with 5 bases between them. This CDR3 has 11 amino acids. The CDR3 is CASSAGYGYTF. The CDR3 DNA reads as TGTGCCAGCAGCGCCGGTTATGGCTACACCTTC.

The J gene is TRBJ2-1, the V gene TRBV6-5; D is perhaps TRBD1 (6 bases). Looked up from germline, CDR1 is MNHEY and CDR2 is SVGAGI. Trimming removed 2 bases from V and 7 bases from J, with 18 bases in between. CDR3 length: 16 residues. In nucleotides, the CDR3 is TGTGCCAGCAGTTACACCCTAGCAGGGGTTAGGAATGAGCAGTTCTTC. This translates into CASSYTLAGVRNEQFF.

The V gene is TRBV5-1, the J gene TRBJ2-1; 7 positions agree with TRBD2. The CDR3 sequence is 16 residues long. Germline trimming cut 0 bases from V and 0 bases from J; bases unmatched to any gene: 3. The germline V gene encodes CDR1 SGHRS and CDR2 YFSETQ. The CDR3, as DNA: TGCGCCAGCAGCTTGGCGGGGGGACCCTCCTACAATGAGCAGTTCTTC. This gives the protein CASSLAGGPSYNEQFF.

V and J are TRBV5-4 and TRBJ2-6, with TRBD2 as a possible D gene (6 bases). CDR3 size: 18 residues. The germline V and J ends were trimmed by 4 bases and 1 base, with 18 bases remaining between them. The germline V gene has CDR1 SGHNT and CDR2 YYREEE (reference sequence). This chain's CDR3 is CASSSIKQGGSGANVLTF. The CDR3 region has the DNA TGTGCCAGCAGCAGCATTAAGCAGGGAGGATCTGGGGCCAACGTCCTGACTTTC.

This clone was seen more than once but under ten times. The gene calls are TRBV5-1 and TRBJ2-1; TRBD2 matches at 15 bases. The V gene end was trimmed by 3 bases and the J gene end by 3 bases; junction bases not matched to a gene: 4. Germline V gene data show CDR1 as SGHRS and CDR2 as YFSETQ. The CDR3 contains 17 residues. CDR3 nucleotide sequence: TGCGCCAGCAGCTGGGGACTAGCGGGGGGCCTCTACAATGAGCAGTTCTTC. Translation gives CASSWGLAGGLYNEQFF.